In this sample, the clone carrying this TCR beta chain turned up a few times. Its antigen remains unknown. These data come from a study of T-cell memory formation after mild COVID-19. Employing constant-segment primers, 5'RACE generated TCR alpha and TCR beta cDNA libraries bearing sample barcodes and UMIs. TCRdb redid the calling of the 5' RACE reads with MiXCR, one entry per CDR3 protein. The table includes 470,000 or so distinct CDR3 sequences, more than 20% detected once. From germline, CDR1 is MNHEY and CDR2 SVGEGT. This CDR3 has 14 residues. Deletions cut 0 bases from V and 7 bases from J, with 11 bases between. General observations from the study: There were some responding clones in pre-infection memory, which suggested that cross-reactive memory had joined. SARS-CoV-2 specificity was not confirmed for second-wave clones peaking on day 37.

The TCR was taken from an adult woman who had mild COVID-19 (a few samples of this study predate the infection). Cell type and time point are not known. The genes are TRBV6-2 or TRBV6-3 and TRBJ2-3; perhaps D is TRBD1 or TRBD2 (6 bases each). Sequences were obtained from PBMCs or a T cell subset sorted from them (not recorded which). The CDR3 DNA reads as TGTGCCAGCAGTTACTCCGGGGGCGGGAATACGCAGTATTTT. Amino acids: CASSYSGGGNTQYF.